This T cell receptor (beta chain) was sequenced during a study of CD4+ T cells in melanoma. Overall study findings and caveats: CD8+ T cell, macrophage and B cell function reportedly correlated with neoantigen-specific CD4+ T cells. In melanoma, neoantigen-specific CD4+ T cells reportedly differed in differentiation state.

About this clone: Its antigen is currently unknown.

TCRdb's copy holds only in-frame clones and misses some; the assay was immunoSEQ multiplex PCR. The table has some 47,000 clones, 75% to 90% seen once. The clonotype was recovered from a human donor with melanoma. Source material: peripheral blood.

DNA of the CDR3: TGTGCCAGCACCCGTGGGGTTATGAACACTGAAGCTTTCTTT. Translating gives CASTRGVMNTEAFF. This chain connects TRBV2 to TRBJ1-1; D remains unclear. V was pared by 7 bases and J by 0 bases, with 12 bases between. Germline V gene lookup returns CDR1 SNHLY and CDR2 FYNNEI. This CDR3 has 14 amino acids.